This is a list of T cell receptor beta chains from one sample in a study of T cell repertoires in cytomegalovirus infection. TCRdb used MiXCR to reprocess the reads, holding one entry per CDR3 protein. Seen here are 830,000 or so distinct CDR3 sequences, 30% to 35% observed once, and the top ten hold roughly 12%. Their recognized antigens are unknown. The source material was cultured CD8+ T cells from PBMCs, sampled from culture after CMV antigen stimulation. These receptors were taken from a human donor in good health (CMV status not recorded). Some clones in this sample may be carry-over from other donors' samples. CDR3s include the opening cysteine and the closing phenylalanine or tryptophan.

TRBJ1-1	TRBV5-4	CASSFSAGGVGTEAFF
TRBJ1-3	TRBV19	CASTVSGNTIYF
TRBJ2-7	TRBV14	CASSQGLRVDSNSYEQYF
TRBJ1-1	TRBV10-3	CAISEKFETYRMVGEAFF
TRBJ1-2	TRBV19	CASSIGNFYGYTF
TRBJ2-6	TRBV7-6	CASSIRTGRTAGANVLTF
TRBJ1-1	TRBV7-6	CASSSTGGYSEAFF
TRBJ2-1	TRBV7-6	CASTPLRGESYNEQFF
TRBJ2-3	TRBV7-4	CASSPEGGRSRRDTQYF
TRBJ2-4	TRBV7-9	CASSFEENIQYF
TRBJ2-1	TRBV14	CASSHLNRDRVYNEQFF
TRBJ2-1	TRBV4-3	CASSDEKDEQFF
TRBJ2-5	TRBV6-2/TRBV6-3	CASSLEERGVQETQYF
TRBJ2-1	TRBV6-5	CASSYSLDLYNEQFF
TRBJ2-5	TRBV28	CASSGDGQETQYF
TRBJ1-4	TRBV6-5	CASSYTRATNEKLFF
TRBJ1-1	TRBV7-8	CVSSTKPANTEAFF
TRBJ2-3	TRBV19	CASSISEENLGPDTQYF
TRBJ2-2	TRBV7-9	CASSLARGNTGELFF
TRBJ1-4	TRBV7-2	CASSRQNEKLFF
TRBJ1-6	TRBV7-9	CANSLAGGDGSPLHF
TRBJ2-7	TRBV6-1	CASSIHGTYEQYF
TRBJ2-1	TRBV6-6	CASNDLRGPNNEQFF
TRBJ2-3	TRBV9	CASSLQGPF
TRBJ2-1	TRBV7-6	CASSLEQIEQFF
TRBJ1-5	TRBV28	CASSPPWTGANQPQHF
TRBJ1-5	TRBV19	CASSIDFDQPQHF
TRBJ2-2	TRBV5-1	CASSLGPTGQPVFANTGELFF
TRBJ2-3	TRBV5-6	CASSPRGRRPYTDTQYF
TRBJ2-2	TRBV7-3	CASSLGETGVELFF
TRBJ1-2	TRBV9	CASLPTPAGHGYTF
TRBJ1-6	TRBV27	CASSRVGGYNSPLHF
TRBJ1-5	TRBV12-5	CASGSKQGSNQPQHF
TRBJ1-5	TRBV9	CASSRGDRGGNQPQHF
TRBJ1-2	TRBV15	CATSRVIQGNYGYTF
TRBJ1-2	TRBV6-2/TRBV6-3	CASSLGTVWFSSYGYTF
TRBJ2-3	TRBV10-2	CASSELQAYTDTQYF
TRBJ2-5	TRBV7-6	CASSLEASGAQETQYF
TRBJ1-2	TRBV7-9	CASSSGTASTYGYTF
TRBJ1-2	TRBV5-1	CASSLKDGALLERNYGYTF
TRBJ2-5	TRBV20-1	CSARGRGYAWETQYF
TRBJ1-1	TRBV7-8	CASSPQGVNTEAFF
TRBJ1-2	TRBV27	CANSAGTGVYGYTF
TRBJ2-5	TRBV5-1	CASSLYQGEGETQYF
TRBJ2-7	TRBV6-6	CASSYGDISYEQYF
TRBJ2-6	TRBV7-6	CASSPPLANVLTF
TRBJ1-6	TRBV12-3/TRBV12-4	CASSLGQSSYNSPLHF
TRBJ1-4	TRBV10-3	CAIKSQSEKLFF
TRBJ2-6	TRBV20-1	CSARDGGDLANVLTF
TRBJ1-3	TRBV12-3/TRBV12-4	CASSSVPGTGGNTIYF
TRBJ1-2	TRBV27	CASSLTLPQGAVYGYTF
TRBJ1-4	TRBV7-4	CVSSQDRKNEKLFF